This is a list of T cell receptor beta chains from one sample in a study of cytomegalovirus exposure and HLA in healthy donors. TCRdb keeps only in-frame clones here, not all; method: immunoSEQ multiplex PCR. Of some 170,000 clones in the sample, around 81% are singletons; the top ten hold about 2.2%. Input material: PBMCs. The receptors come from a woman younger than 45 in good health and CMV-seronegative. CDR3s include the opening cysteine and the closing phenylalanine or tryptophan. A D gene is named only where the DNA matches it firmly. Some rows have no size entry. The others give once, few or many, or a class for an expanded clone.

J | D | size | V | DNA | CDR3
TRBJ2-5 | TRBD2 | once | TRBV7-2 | TGTGCCAGCAGCCCTAGGACTAGCGGGAGGCAGACCCAGTACTTC | CASSPRTSGRQTQYF
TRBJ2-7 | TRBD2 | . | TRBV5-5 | TGTGCCAGCAGCCCTCGGGGTCCCCTAGCGGGAGGACAGGCCTACGAGCAGTACTTC | CASSPRGPLAGGQAYEQYF
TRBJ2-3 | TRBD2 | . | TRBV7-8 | TGTGCCAGCAGCCGCGGGGGAATGAATGGCCGAGGCACAGATACGCAGTATTTT | CASSRGGMNGRGTDTQYF
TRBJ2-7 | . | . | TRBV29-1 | TGCAGCGTTGATATCGGCACAGACTACGAGCAGTACTTC | CSVDIGTDYEQYF
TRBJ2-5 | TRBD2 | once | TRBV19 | TGTGCCAGTAGTATAGGATGGCTAGCGGGGGCACAGCCCCTCCAAGAGACCCAGTACTTC | CASSIGWLAGAQPLQETQYF
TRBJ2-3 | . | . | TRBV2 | TGTGCCAGCAGTACAAATGGCAATCCCACAGATACGCAGTATTTT | CASSTNGNPTDTQYF
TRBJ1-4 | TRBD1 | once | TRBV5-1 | TGCGCCAGCGGACCCCAGGGGGCGAAATCCCCTGAAAAACTGTTTTTT | CASGPQGAKSPEKLFF
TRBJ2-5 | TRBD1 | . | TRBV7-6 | TGTGCCAGCAGCTCCCGTTGGACAGGACAAGAGACCCAGTACTTC | CASSSRWTGQETQYF
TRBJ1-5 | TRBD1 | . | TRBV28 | TGTGCCAGCAGTTTAGGCACAGGGGTTCAGCCCCAGCATTTT | CASSLGTGVQPQHF
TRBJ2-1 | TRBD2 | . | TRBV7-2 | TGTGCCAGCAGCTTAATGGCGGGGGTGTGGGATGAGCAGTTCTTC | CASSLMAGVWDEQFF
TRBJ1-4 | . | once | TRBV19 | TGTGCCAGTACCCCGGACGGACAGAATGAAAAACTGTTTTTT | CASTPDGQNEKLFF
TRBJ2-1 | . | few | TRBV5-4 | TGTGCCAGCAGCTCGCAAAGACAAGATTACAATGAGCAGTTCTTC | CASSSQRQDYNEQFF
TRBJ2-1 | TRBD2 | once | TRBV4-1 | TGCGCCAGCAGCCAATTAGCGGGGGGGAGCTCCTACAATGAGCAGTTCTTC | CASSQLAGGSSYNEQFF
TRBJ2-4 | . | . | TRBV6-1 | TGTGCCAGCAGTGAACTATACGGGGCCAAAAACATTCAGTACTTC | CASSELYGAKNIQYF
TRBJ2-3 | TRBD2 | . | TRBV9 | TGTGCCAGCAGCGTAGCACTAGCGGGAGGGCCCCGCACAGATACGCAGTATTTT | CASSVALAGGPRTDTQYF
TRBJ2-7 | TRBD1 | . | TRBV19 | TGTGCCAGTAGTATTAACGGACAGGATAACTACGAGCAGTACTTC | CASSINGQDNYEQYF
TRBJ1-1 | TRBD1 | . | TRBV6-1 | TGTGCCAGCAGTGAGGTACTGCGACAGGGTGAAGCTTTCTTT | CASSEVLRQGEAFF
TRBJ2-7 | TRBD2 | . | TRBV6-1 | TGTGCCAGCAGTGAAATCGGGACTAGAGCCCTCTATGAGCAGTACTTC | CASSEIGTRALYEQYF
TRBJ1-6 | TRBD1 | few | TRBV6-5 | TGTGCCAGCAGTTTAGGACAGGGATATAATTCACCCCTCCACTTT | CASSLGQGYNSPLHF
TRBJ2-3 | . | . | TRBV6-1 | TGTGCCAGCAGTGAAACGGGGGGCCGCACAGATACGCAGTATTTT | CASSETGGRTDTQYF
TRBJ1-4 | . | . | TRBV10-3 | TGTGCCATCAGCGAATCAGACAACGGTGGGGAAAAACTGTTTTTT | CAISESDNGGEKLFF
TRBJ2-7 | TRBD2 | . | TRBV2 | TGTGCCAGCAGACGACTAGCGGGAGTGGGAGAGCAGTACTTC | CASRRLAGVGEQYF
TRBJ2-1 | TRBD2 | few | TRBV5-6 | TGTGCCAGCGTCGGTAGCGGGGGCTATTTTGGGGAGCAGTTCTTC | CASVGSGGYFGEQFF
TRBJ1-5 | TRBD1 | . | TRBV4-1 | TGCGCCAGCAGCCTGGACAGGGGAATACAGCCCCAGCATTTT | CASSLDRGIQPQHF
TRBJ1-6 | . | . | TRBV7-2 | TGTGCCAGCAGCCCAACCGTGGGGGGTTCACCCCTCCACTTT | CASSPTVGGSPLHF
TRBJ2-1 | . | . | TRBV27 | TGTGCCAGCAGTGTACAGACAAGCTCCTACAATGAGCAGTTCTTC | CASSVQTSSYNEQFF
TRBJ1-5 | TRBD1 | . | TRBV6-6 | TGTGCCAGTCAGGGACAGGGCCTTGGGCAGCCCCAGCATTTT | CASQGQGLGQPQHF
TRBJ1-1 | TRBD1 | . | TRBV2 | TGTGCCAGCAGTCGACAGGGGGCTATCACTGAAGCTTTCTTT | CASSRQGAITEAFF
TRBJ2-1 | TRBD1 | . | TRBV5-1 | TGCGCCAGCAAGACAGGGAGTTCCTACAATGAGCAGTTCTTC | CASKTGSSYNEQFF
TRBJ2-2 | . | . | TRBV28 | TGTGCCAGCTGGCCGGGACACCGCACCGGGGAGCTGTTTTTT | CASWPGHRTGELFF
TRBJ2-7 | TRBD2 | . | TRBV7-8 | TGTGCCAGCAGCTCTATGGGTGGCGGGGGGACCTACGAGCAGTACTTC | CASSSMGGGGTYEQYF
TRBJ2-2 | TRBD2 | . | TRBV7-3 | TGTGCCAGCAGCTTCGGGACTAGCGGGAGAAGTTCCGGGGAGCTGTTTTTT | CASSFGTSGRSSGELFF
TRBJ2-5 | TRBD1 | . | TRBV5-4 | TGTGCCAGCAGCTTGGCCATGGGACAGGGGGAAGAGACCCAGTACTTC | CASSLAMGQGEETQYF
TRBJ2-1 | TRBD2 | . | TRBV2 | TGTGCCAGCAGTGAAGCGCCCGGACTAGCGGTTTACAATGAGCAGTTCTTC | CASSEAPGLAVYNEQFF
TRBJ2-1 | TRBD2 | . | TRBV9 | TGTGCCAGCAGCGTATATCGGGACTATCACTCTGAGCAGTTCTTC | CASSVYRDYHSEQFF
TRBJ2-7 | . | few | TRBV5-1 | TGCGCCAGCAGCCCAGCGGGACAGGCCTACGAGCAGTACTTC | CASSPAGQAYEQYF
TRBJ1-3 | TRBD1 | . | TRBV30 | TGTGCCTGGATCGTAACGGGACAGGGGACAACCGTCCCTGGAAACACCATATATTTT | CAWIVTGQGTTVPGNTIYF